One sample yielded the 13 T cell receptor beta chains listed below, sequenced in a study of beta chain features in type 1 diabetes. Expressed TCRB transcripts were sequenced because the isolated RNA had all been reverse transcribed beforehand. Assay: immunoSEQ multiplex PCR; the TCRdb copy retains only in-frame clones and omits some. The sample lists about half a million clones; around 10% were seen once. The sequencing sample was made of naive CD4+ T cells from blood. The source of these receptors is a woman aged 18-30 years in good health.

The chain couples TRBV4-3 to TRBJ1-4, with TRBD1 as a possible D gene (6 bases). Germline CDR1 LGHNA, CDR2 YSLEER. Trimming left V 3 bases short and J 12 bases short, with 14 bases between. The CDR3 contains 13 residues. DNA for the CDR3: TGCGCCAGCAGCCAGAACCAGGGGACTGAACTGTTTTTT. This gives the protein CASSQNQGTELFF.

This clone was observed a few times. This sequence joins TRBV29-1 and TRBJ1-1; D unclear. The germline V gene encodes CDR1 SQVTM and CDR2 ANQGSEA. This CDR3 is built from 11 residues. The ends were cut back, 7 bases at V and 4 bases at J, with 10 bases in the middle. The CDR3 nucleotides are TGCAGCGCGAGGGCCTCCACTGAAGCTTTCTTT. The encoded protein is CSARASTEAFF.

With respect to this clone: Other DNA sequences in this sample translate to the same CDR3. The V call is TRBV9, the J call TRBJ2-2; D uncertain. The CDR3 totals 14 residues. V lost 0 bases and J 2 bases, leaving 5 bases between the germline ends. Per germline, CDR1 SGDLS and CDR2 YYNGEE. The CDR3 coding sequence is TGTGCCAGCAGCGTAGATCCTAACACCGGGGAGCTGTTTTTT. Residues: CASSVDPNTGELFF.

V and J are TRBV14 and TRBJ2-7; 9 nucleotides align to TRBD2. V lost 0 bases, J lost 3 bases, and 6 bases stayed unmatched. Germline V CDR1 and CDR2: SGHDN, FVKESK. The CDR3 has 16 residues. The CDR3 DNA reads TGTGCCAGCAGCCAAGATCGCCTAGCGGGGATCTACGAGCAGTACTTC. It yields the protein CASSQDRLAGIYEQYF. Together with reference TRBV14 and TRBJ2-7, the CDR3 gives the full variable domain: EAGVTQFPSHSVIEKGQTVTLRCDPISGHDNLYWYRRVMGKEIKFLLHFVKESKQDESGMPNNRFLAERTGGTYSTLKVQPAELEDSGVYFCASSQDRLAGIYEQYFGPGTRLTVT.

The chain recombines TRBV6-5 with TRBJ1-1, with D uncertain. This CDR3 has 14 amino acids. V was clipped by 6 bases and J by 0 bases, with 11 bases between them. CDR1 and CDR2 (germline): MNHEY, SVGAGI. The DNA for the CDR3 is TGTGCCAGCAGGTTAACTACACTGAACACTGAAGCTTTCTTT. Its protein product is CASRLTTLNTEAFF.

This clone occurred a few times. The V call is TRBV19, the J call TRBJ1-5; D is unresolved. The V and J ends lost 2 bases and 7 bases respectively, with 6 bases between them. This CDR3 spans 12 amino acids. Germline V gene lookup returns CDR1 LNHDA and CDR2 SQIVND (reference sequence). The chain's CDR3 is CASSIMRQPQHF. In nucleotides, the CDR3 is TGTGCCAGTAGTATAATGAGGCAGCCCCAGCATTTT.

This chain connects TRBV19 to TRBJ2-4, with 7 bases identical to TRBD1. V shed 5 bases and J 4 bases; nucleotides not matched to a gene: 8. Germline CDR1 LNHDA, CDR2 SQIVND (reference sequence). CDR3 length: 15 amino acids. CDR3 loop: CASSDPGQKKNIQYF. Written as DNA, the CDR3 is TGTGCCAGTAGTGATCCGGGACAGAAGAAAAACATTCAGTACTTC.

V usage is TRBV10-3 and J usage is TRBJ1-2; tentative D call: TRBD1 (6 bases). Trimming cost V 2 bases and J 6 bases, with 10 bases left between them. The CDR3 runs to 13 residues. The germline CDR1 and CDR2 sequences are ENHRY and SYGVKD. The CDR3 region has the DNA TGTGCCATCAGTGAGAGGGGACAAGATGGCTACACCTTC. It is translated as CAISERGQDGYTF.

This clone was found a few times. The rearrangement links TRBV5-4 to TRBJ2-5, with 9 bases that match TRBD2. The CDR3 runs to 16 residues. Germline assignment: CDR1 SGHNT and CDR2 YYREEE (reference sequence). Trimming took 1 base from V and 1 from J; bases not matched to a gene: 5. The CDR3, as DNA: TGTGCCAGCAGCTTGCTCGGAGCGGGGGGCCAAGAGACCCAGTACTTC. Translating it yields CASSLLGAGGQETQYF. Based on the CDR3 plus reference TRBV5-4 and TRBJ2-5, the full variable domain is ETGVTQSPTHLIKTRGQQVTLRCSSQSGHNTVSWYQQALGQGPQFIFQYYREEENGRGNFPPRFSGLQFPNYSSELNVNALELDDSALYLCASSLLGAGGQETQYFGPGTRLLVL.

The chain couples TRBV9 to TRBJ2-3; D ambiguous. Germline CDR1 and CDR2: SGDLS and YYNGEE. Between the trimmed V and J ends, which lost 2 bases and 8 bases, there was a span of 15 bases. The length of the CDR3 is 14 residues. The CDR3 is CASSVGNLEVTQYF. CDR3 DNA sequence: TGTGCCAGCAGCGTCGGTAACCTCGAGGTTACGCAGTATTTT.

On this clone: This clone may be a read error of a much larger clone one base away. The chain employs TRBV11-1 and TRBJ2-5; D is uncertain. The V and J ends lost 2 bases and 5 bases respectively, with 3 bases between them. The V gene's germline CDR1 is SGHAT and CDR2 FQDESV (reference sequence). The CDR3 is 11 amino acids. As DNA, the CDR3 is TGTGCCAGCAGCTTAAGGGAGACCCAGTACTTC. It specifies CASSLRETQYF.

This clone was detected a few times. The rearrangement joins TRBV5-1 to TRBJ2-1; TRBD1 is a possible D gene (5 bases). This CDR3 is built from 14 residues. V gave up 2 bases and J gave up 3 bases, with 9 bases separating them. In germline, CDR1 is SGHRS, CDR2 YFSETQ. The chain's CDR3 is CASSFAGLYNEQFF. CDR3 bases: TGCGCCAGCAGCTTTGCAGGGCTCTACAATGAGCAGTTCTTC.

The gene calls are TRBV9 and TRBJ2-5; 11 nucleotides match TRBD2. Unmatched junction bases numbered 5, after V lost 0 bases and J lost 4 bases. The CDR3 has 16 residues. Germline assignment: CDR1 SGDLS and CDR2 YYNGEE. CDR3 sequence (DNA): TGTGCCAGCAGCGTAGGCCTAGCGGGAGGTACAGAGACCCAGTACTTC. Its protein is CASSVGLAGGTETQYF.